The next 3 T cell receptor beta chains were all read from a single sample in a study of blood T cell repertoires in COVID-19. This table comes from immunoSEQ multiplex PCR, and its TCRdb copy is limited to in-frame clones, with some not included. Altogether fewer than 200,000 clones are present, around 90% being singletons, with the ten largest covering roughly 9%. Sequenced material: PBMCs or T cells enriched from blood (not recorded which). All receptors come from a woman between 18 and 29 years old who had recovered from COVID-19.

The chain combines TRBV6-8 with TRBJ1-1; D gene unclear. The V end lost 2 bases, the J end lost 5 bases, and 15 bases lay between the germline ends. The germline CDR1 and CDR2 sequences are MNHGY and SAAAGT. The CDR3 runs to 15 residues. CDR3 sequence reads: CASSYPDSPGTEAFF. The CDR3 DNA follows: TGTGCCAGCAGTTACCCGGACTCCCCAGGAACTGAAGCTTTCTTT.

The gene calls are TRBV9 and TRBJ2-1; TRBD2 might be the D (7 bases). Per germline, CDR1 SGDLS and CDR2 YYNGEE. This CDR3 contains 14 residues. Trimming left V 3 bases short and J 5 bases short, with 12 bases between. This CDR3 is CASSAGRGDNEQFF. Here the CDR3 DNA reads TGTGCCAGCAGCGCGGGGAGGGGGGACAATGAGCAGTTCTTC.

The chain joins TRBV11-2 to TRBJ2-5; D unclear. V lost 5 bases, J lost 5 bases, and 12 bases lay in between. The V gene's germline CDR1 is SGHAT and CDR2 FQNNGV. The length of the CDR3 is 13 residues. CDR3 sequence (DNA): TGTGCCAGCAGCATGACATACTCTGAGACCCAGTACTTC. It yields the protein CASSMTYSETQYF.